The clone carrying this T cell receptor (beta chain) has more than one count but fewer than ten. Its antigen remains unidentified. This sample is drawn from a study of blood T cells in healthy people across ages. The authors ran a second PCR of 7 to 11 cycles using a sample-barcoded 5' primer and a J-beta primer mix. TCRdb re-called the 5' RACE reads through MiXCR, storing one row per CDR3 protein. The data contain 650,000 to 1,000,000 distinct CDR3 sequences, 35% to 40% of them singletons. Study conclusions and caveats: Estimates drawn from one million T cells were deemed to understate diversity. Expanded clonotype shifts may have been confounded, as the donors had an unknown CMV status. In long-lived donors, naive CD4+ cell counts and diversity exceeded those of aged donors.

The CDR3 extends over 13 amino acids. The V gene's germline CDR1 is MNHEY and CDR2 SVGEGT. Total RNA amounts of at least 5.5 micrograms were extracted per sample. Sequenced sample: blood. The clonotype was recovered from a man between 18 and 35 years old in good health. The gene calls are TRBV6-2 or TRBV6-3 and TRBJ2-1; D might be TRBD1 or TRBD2, each matching 5 bases. Gene TRBJ2-7 matches the end of the DNA better, so the J call may be wrong. CDR3 DNA sequence: TGTGCCACCGGGACGAGCTCCTACAATGAGCAGTACTTC. Amino acids: CATGTSSYNEQYF.